A single sample is the source of the 30 T cell receptor beta chains below, sequenced in a study of shared clonotypes between healthy human individuals. The protocol was immunoSEQ multiplex PCR, while the TCRdb copy is restricted to in-frame clones and leaves out a portion. The table includes about 1.1 million clones, roughly 80% detected once. The sample taken for sequencing was memory CD4+ T cells from PBMCs. Subset in this sample: CD45RA-negative fraction. Source of these receptors: a man younger than 30 in good health. Some clones in this sample may be carry-over from other donors' samples.

The chain links TRBV4-2 to TRBJ2-1; D perhaps matches TRBD2 (7 bases). The ends were cut back, 0 bases at V and 10 bases at J, with 19 bases in the middle. Per the germline V gene, CDR1 is LGHNA and CDR2 is YNFKEQ. This CDR3 spans 16 amino acids. As DNA, the CDR3 is TGTGCCAGCAGCCAAGACGCGGCTGGGGGGGGCGGCGAGCAGTTCTTC. Its translation: CASSQDAAGGGGEQFF.

The chain has TRBV10-3 and TRBJ1-4; D remains unclear. CDR1 and CDR2 from the germline V gene are ENHRY and SYGVKD. This CDR3 has 16 residues. V lost 2 bases and J 0 bases, leaving 10 bases between the germline ends. The CDR3 sequence: CAISEAGATTNEKLFF. In nucleotides, the CDR3 is TGTGCCATCAGTGAGGCAGGTGCCACAACTAATGAAAAACTGTTTTTT.

Note on this clone: Within the sample, other DNA sequences also encode this same CDR3. The chain carries TRBV6-4 and TRBJ2-3; D unclear. CDR1 and CDR2 (germline): MRHNA, SNTAGT. CDR3 size: 13 residues. V dropped 3 bases and J dropped 0 bases, with 4 bases sitting between them. The CDR3 protein is CASSEGSTDTQYF. The CDR3 nucleotides read TGTGCCAGCAGTGAGGGCAGCACAGATACGCAGTATTTT.

The rearrangement joins TRBV28 to TRBJ1-2; maybe TRBD1 (5 bases). The CDR3 contains 16 residues. V was trimmed by 5 bases and J by 0 bases, leaving 16 bases between them. CDR1 and CDR2 from the germline V gene are MDHEN and SYDVKM. The CDR3 DNA reads TGTGCCAGCAGTCATCACAACCGGGGGTCTAACTATGGCTACACCTTC. It is translated as CASSHHNRGSNYGYTF.

The chain joins TRBV29-1 to TRBJ1-1; D may be TRBD1 (5 bases). Germline CDR1 is SQVTM and CDR2 is ANQGSEA. The V end lost 7 bases, the J end lost 0 bases, and 9 bases lay between the germline ends. This CDR3 has 12 amino acids. CDR3 coding DNA: TGCAGCGCTTTAGGGGTGAACACTGAAGCTTTCTTT. It translates to CSALGVNTEAFF.

A word on this clone: The same CDR3 arises from other DNA sequences in this sample as well. The V call is TRBV7-9, the J call TRBJ1-1, with D possibly being TRBD1 (5 bases). The V end lost 5 bases, the J end lost 5 bases, and 12 bases lay between the germline ends. This CDR3 is built from 13 residues. In germline, CDR1 is SEHNR, CDR2 FQNEAQ (reference sequence). The CDR3 sequence: CASSTTGGTEAFF. The CDR3 region has the DNA TGTGCCAGCAGCACCACCGGGGGGACTGAAGCTTTCTTT.

The V and J genes are TRBV30 and TRBJ2-5; 8 bases are shared with TRBD2. The CDR3 loop spans 14 amino acids. CDR1 and CDR2 (germline): GTSNPN, SVGIG (reference sequence). After removal of 1 base from V and 2 bases from J, the junction contained 3 bases not matched to a gene. CDR3 DNA sequence: TGTGCCTGGAGTGCATCTAGCGGGCAAGAGACCCAGTACTTC. Protein product: CAWSASSGQETQYF.

As for this clone: Mismatch with germline at one junction end may stem from a read error. The chain couples TRBV6-6 to TRBJ2-1, with a possible D match to TRBD1 (5 bases). The germline V gene has CDR1 MNHNY and CDR2 SVGAGI (reference sequence). This CDR3 comprises 11 residues. CDR3 amino acids: CASSYTAGWLF. CDR3 nucleotides: TGTGCCAGCAGTTACACGGCAGGGTGGCTCTTC.

The chain employs TRBV28 and TRBJ2-5; D perhaps matches TRBD2 (5 bases). CDR3 length: 16 residues. V was trimmed by 4 bases and J by 7 bases, leaving 22 bases between them. The germline gives CDR1 MDHEN, CDR2 SYDVKM. The CDR3 sequence is CASSSPAWNIGLTQYF. The DNA for the CDR3 is TGTGCCAGCAGTTCCCCCGCCTGGAATATTGGACTGACCCAGTACTTC.

The chain couples TRBV5-6 to TRBJ2-5; D might be TRBD1 (6 bases). The end of the DNA aligns better with TRBJ2-7, so the J call may be wrong. The CDR3 totals 15 residues. From germline, CDR1 is SGHDT and CDR2 YYEEEE. The CDR3 sequence is CASSLGDTIGYEQYF. CDR3 bases: TGTGCCAGCAGCCTAGGGGACACGATCGGCTACGAGCAGTACTTC.

This clone occurred once. The identical CDR3 is also encoded by other nucleotide sequences in the sample. This CDR3 is CASSPQGNYGYTF. CDR3 in DNA: TGTGCCAGCAGCCCGCAGGGGAACTATGGCTACACCTTC. This chain links TRBV6-5 with TRBJ1-2; possibly TRBD1 for D (6 bases). The CDR3 contains 13 residues. The V end was cut by 6 bases, the J end by 2 bases, with 10 bases between. CDR1 and CDR2 (germline): MNHEY, SVGAGI.

The chain carries TRBV27 and TRBJ2-3, with D unclear. Germline lookup yields CDR1 MNHEY and CDR2 SMNVEV (reference sequence). The CDR3 spans 12 residues. V lost 1 base to trimming and J lost 5 bases, with 4 bases between them. In DNA, the CDR3 is TGTGCCAGCAGTTTATTAGGAGATACGCAGTATTTT. This gives the protein CASSLLGDTQYF.

This clone was seen at least ten times. V gene TRBV7-8 combines with J gene TRBJ2-7, with TRBD2 identical over 8 bases. V lost 5 bases to trimming and J lost 6 bases; unmatched junction nucleotides: 6. The CDR3 loop spans 13 amino acids. Germline V CDR1 and CDR2: SGHVS, FQNEAQ. Here the CDR3 DNA reads TGTGCCAGCAGCCGCCCCGGGACTAGCGAGCAGTACTTC. Its translation is CASSRPGTSEQYF.

The chain combines TRBV27 with TRBJ2-1, with D tentatively TRBD2 (6 bases). Trimming pared 8 bases from V and 1 base from J, leaving 12 bases between. The CDR3 sequence is 14 residues long. Germline CDR1 reads MNHEY; CDR2 reads SMNVEV (reference sequence). The CDR3 nucleotides read TGTGCCAGCTGTCGGGAGACGTCCTACAATGAGCAGTTCTTC. Protein: CASCRETSYNEQFF.

J is TRBJ2-1 and V is TRBV21-1; the table's D call, TRBD2, has no DNA check behind it. TRBV21-1 has pseudogene status. CDR3 length equals 19 residues. CDR3 region: CASSKGIGREGLLENEQFF. CDR3 nucleotides: TGTGCCAGCAGCAAAGGTATAGGGCGGGAGGGGTTACTGGAGAATGAGCAGTTCTTC.

The chain joins TRBV11-3 to TRBJ2-2; D gene ambiguous. Germline V gives CDR1 SGHNT, CDR2 YENEEA. CDR3 length equals 13 residues. V shed 0 bases and J shed 8 bases, with 7 bases lying between them. DNA for the CDR3: TGTGCCAGCAGCTTAGATGGGCAGGGGGAGCTGTTTTTT. Translated, it gives CASSLDGQGELFF.

The V call is TRBV10-3, the J call TRBJ1-1, with a weak D call TRBD1 (5 bases). Germline CDR1 is ENHRY and CDR2 is SYGVKD. CDR3 size: 16 residues. Trimming removed 6 bases at V and 2 bases at J, with 19 bases between. The CDR3 DNA reads as TGTGCCATCAGCCCTTTAATAGGACGGACAAACACTGAAGCTTTCTTT. Translated, it gives CAISPLIGRTNTEAFF.

Note on this clone: Other DNA sequences of this sample code for an identical CDR3. The chain joins TRBV5-1 to TRBJ2-5; 9 bases are shared with TRBD2. V shed 3 bases, J shed 4 bases, and the junction held 7 bases outside the gene matches. From germline, CDR1 is SGHRS and CDR2 YFSETQ. The CDR3 is 15 residues long. In DNA form, the CDR3 reads TGCGCCAGCAGCTCGGGACTAGCAGGTAGAGAGACCCAGTACTTC. This encodes CASSSGLAGRETQYF.

About this clone itself: In the same sample, other DNA sequences code for this CDR3. The chain combines TRBV7-2 with TRBJ1-4; tentatively, D is TRBD1 (5 bases). Germline values: CDR1 SGHTA, CDR2 FQGNSA. The V gene lost 5 bases and the J gene lost 2 bases, with 12 bases spanning the gap. This CDR3 has 15 residues. The CDR3 protein is CASSRGRGTNEKLFF. DNA of the CDR3: TGTGCCAGCAGCCGGGGCCGGGGGACTAATGAAAAACTGTTTTTT. The full variable domain, its missing parts supplied by reference TRBV7-2 and TRBJ1-4, is GAGVSQSPSNKVTEKGKDVELRCDPISGHTALYWYRQSLGQGLEFLIYFQGNSAPDKSGLPSDRFSAERTGGSVSTLTIQRTQQEDSAVYLCASSRGRGTNEKLFFGSGTQLSVL.

V is TRBV4-1 and J is TRBJ2-1; D not certain. The CDR3 extends over 13 amino acids. The V gene lost 6 bases and the J gene lost 7 bases, with 13 bases spanning the gap. CDR1 is MGHRA, CDR2 YSYEKL, per germline. CDR3 sequence: CASSSRTLNEQFF. CDR3 nucleotides: TGCGCCAGCAGTTCACGAACGCTGAATGAGCAGTTCTTC.

This rearrangement joins TRBV6-1 to TRBJ2-3; D remains unclear. V was cut by 3 bases and J by 4 bases, with 11 bases left in between. CDR1 MNHNS and CDR2 SASEGT come from the germline V gene. This CDR3 is built from 14 residues. The CDR3 nucleotides read TGTGCCAGCAGTGACGTAAAGGGCGCAGATACGCAGTATTTT. Its protein is CASSDVKGADTQYF.

The genes are TRBV30 and TRBJ2-1; 9 bases line up with TRBD1. CDR1 GTSNPN and CDR2 SVGIG come from the germline V gene (reference sequence). The CDR3 has 15 amino acids. Trimming removed 1 base from V and 4 bases from J; junction bases left unmatched: 5. CDR3 amino acids: CAWSDGQGPYNEQFF. CDR3 nucleotides: TGTGCCTGGAGTGACGGACAGGGGCCGTACAATGAGCAGTTCTTC. The complete variable domain, with remaining parts taken from reference TRBV30 and TRBJ2-1, reads SQTIHQWPATLVQPVGSPLSLECTVEGTSNPNLYWYRQAAGRGLQLLFYSVGIGQISSEVPQNLSASRPQDRQFILSSKKLLLSDSGFYLCAWSDGQGPYNEQFFGPGTRLTVL.

The chain employs TRBV5-3 and TRBJ1-3; perhaps TRBD1 as D (6 bases). TRBV5-3 is an ORF; its function is uncertain. V was shortened by 3 bases and J by 1 base, with 26 bases between the two germline ends. This CDR3 is built from 20 residues. DNA of the CDR3: TGTGCCAGAAGCTCGCTATACCGGGACCCAGGGGAGAGGTCTGGAAACACCATATATTTT. It codes for CARSSLYRDPGERSGNTIYF.

This rearrangement joins TRBV29-1 to TRBJ2-5; TRBD2 is a possible D gene (5 bases). The J call may be wrong; the DNA end is better matched by TRBJ2-7. Germline CDR1 and CDR2: SQVTM and ANQGSEA. The CDR3 loop spans 12 amino acids. CDR3: CSVEEGSSEQYF. As DNA, the CDR3 is TGCAGCGTTGAAGAGGGGAGTAGCGAGCAGTACTTC.

This clone appeared once. Being one base from a much bigger clone, this may be a read error. The chain couples TRBV28 to TRBJ1-6, with 7 nucleotides matching TRBD1. This CDR3 is 15 amino acids long. Trimming cost V 6 bases and J 2 bases; bases outside gene matches: 4. Germline CDR1 and CDR2: MDHEN and SYDVKM. CDR3 residues: CASRAQGTYNSPLHF. The DNA of the CDR3 is TGTGCCAGCAGGGCACAGGGGACCTATAATTCACCCCTCCACTTT.

This clone has ten or more counts. The chain joins TRBV2 to TRBJ1-5; the D is unclear. The CDR3 runs to 13 residues. Trimming shortened V by 3 bases and J by 4 bases, and 7 bases separated the two germline ends. The germline V gene encodes CDR1 SNHLY and CDR2 FYNNEI. The CDR3 sequence is CASSEERNQPQHF. For the CDR3, the DNA is TGTGCCAGCAGTGAGGAAAGAAATCAGCCCCAGCATTTT.

V gene TRBV9 combines with J gene TRBJ1-5; a weak D match, TRBD1 (5 bases). The CDR3 consists of 14 residues. Per germline, CDR1 SGDLS and CDR2 YYNGEE. V gave up 4 bases and J gave up 5 bases, with 13 bases separating them. CDR3 residues: CASSPPGTHQPQHF. CDR3 bases: TGTGCCAGCAGCCCACCCGGGACCCATCAGCCCCAGCATTTT. Full variable domain (missing parts from reference TRBV9 and TRBJ1-5): DSGVTQTPKHLITATGQRVTLRCSPRSGDLSVYWYQQSLDQGLQFLIQYYNGEERAKGNILERFSAQQFPDLHSELNLSSLELGDSALYFCASSPPGTHQPQHFGDGTRLSIL.

The chain is built from TRBV6-5 and TRBJ1-2, with D unclear. CDR1 and CDR2 (germline): MNHEY, SVGAGI. This CDR3 spans 11 amino acids. The ends were cut back, 8 bases at V and 5 bases at J, with 9 bases in the middle. The DNA of the CDR3 is TGTGCCAGCGGCCCTATTTATGGCTACACCTTC. This translates into CASGPIYGYTF.

This chain links TRBV5-4 with TRBJ2-1; 9 bases are a match to TRBD2. This CDR3 has 17 amino acids. CDR1 SGHNT and CDR2 YYREEE come from the germline V gene (reference sequence). J gave up 7 bases and V 0 bases, and 11 bases lay outside the gene matches. The CDR3 DNA follows: TGTGCCAGCAGCTTGGCCGCTCGGCGGGAGGGGGGTAATGAGCAGTTCTTC. Translating gives CASSLAARREGGNEQFF.

The genes are TRBV11-3 and TRBJ1-1; D is unclear. The length of the CDR3 is 13 residues. V gave up 5 bases and J gave up 5 bases, with 12 bases separating them. CDR1 and CDR2 (germline): SGHNT, YENEEA. CDR3 bases: TGTGCCAGCAGCCGCAGGACTGGGACTGAAGCTTTCTTT. It specifies CASSRRTGTEAFF.